The present T cell receptor (beta chain) was sequenced within a study of CD4 T cells in relation to SARS-CoV-2 and coronaviruses. The V gene lost 4 bases and the J gene lost 5 bases, with 9 bases spanning the gap. The CDR3 sequence is 13 residues long. Germline CDR1 and CDR2: SGHTA and FQGTGA. General observations from the study: Compared with monoreactive clones, crossreactive clones showed significantly weaker SARS-CoV-2 expansion.

Naive and memory CD4+ T cells came from enriched cryopreserved PBMCs. A remark on this clone: Its antigen remains unidentified.

Profiling relied on immunoSEQ multiplex PCR, and the TCRdb table lists in-frame clones only, not all of them. Altogether under 45,000 clones are present, 82% being singletons, with the ten largest covering approximately 4.5%. J is TRBJ2-1 and V is TRBV7-3; perhaps TRBD1 as D (6 bases). The source of this sequence is an adult with COVID-19. Specimen: naive CD4+ T cells from PBMCs, cultured in vitro. Subset meaning: naive CD4+ T cells isolated by negative enrichment. CDR3 bases: TGTGCCAGCAGCTCCCGACAGGACAATGAGCAGTTCTTC. This encodes CASSSRQDNEQFF.